This T cell receptor (beta chain) was profiled in a study of shared clonotypes between healthy human individuals. Germline V gene sequence: CDR1 MGHDK, CDR2 SYGVNS. The CDR3 runs 14 residues. V was cut by 3 bases and J by 8 bases, with 13 bases left in between. An assay was performed, and its level was deep. TCRdb keeps only in-frame clones here, not all; method: immunoSEQ multiplex PCR. The sample lists over a million clones; roughly 97% were seen once. This sequence originates from a man aged 25 to 40 in good health. The J gene is TRBJ1-4, the V gene TRBV25-1, with D hard to call. Sequencing input: naive CD4+ T cells sorted from blood. Subset specified: CD45RA+ positively selected. The CDR3 protein is CASSEDPRREKLFF. In DNA, the CDR3 is TGTGCCAGCAGTGAGGATCCCAGACGGGAAAAACTGTTTTTT.